This section outlines one T cell receptor beta chain sequence together with its context. Profiled with immunoSEQ multiplex PCR; TCRdb holds only in-frame clones, not every one. The table has about 72,000 clones, about 89% seen once. This sample was included in a study of siplizumab effects on memory and regulatory T cells. The CDR3 is 15 amino acids. V lost 0 bases to trimming and J lost 7 bases; unmatched junction nucleotides: 6. Germline V gene sequence: CDR1 MGHRA, CDR2 YSYEKL. The rearrangement joins TRBV4-1 to TRBJ2-1, with TRBD1 matching over 7 bases. Sequencing used CD8+ T cells sorted from blood. This TCR derives from a human donor in good health. The CDR3 nucleotides are TGCGCCAGCAGCCAAGACTTCGACAGGGTGAATGAGCAGTTCTTC. Protein: CASSQDFDRVNEQFF.